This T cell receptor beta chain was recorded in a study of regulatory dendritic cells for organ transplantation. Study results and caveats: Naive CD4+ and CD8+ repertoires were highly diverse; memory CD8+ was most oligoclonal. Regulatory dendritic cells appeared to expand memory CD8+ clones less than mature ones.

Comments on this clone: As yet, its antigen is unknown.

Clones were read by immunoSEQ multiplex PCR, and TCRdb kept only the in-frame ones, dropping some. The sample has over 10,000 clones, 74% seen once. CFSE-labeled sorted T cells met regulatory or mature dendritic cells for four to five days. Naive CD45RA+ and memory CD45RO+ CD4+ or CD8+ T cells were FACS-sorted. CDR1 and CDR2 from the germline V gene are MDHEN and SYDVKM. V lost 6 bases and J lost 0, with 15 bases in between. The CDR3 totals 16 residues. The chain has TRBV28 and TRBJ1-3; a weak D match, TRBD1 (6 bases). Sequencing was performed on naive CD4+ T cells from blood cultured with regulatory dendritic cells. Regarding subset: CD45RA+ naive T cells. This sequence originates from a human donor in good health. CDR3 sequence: CASSSTGELSGNTIYF. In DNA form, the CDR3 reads TGTGCCAGCAGCTCGACAGGCGAGCTCTCTGGAAACACCATATATTTT.